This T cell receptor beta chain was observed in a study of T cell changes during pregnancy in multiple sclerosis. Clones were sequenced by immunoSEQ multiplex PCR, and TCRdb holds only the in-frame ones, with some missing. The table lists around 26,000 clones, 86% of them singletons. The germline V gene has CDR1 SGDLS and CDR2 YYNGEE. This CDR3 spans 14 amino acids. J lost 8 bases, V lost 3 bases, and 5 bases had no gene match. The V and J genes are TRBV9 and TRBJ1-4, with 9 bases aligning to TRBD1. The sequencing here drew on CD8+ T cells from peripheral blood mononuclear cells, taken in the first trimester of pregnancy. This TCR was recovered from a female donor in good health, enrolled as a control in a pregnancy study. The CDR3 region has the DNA TGTGCCAGCAGCGCTGGACAGGGGAACGAAAAACTGTTTTTT. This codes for CASSAGQGNEKLFF.